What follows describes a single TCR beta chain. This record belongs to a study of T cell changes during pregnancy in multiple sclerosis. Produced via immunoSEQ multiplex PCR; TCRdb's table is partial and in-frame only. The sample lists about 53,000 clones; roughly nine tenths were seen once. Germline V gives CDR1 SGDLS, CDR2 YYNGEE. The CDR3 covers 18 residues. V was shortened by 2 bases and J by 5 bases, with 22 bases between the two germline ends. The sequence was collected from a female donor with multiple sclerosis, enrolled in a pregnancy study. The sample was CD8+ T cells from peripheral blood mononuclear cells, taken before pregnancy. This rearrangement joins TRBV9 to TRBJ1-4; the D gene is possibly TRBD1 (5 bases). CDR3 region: CASSVQPVENRINEKLFF. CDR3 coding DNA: TGTGCCAGCAGCGTCCAACCAGTGGAAAACAGGATAAATGAAAAACTGTTTTTT.